One sample yielded the 8 T cell receptor beta chains listed below, sequenced in a study of blood T cell repertoires in COVID-19. The protocol was immunoSEQ multiplex PCR, while the TCRdb copy is restricted to in-frame clones and leaves out a portion. The sample records around 60,000 clones, around 83% being singletons. The sequenced sample consisted of peripheral blood. Receptors were obtained from a man aged 25 to 40 with COVID-19, enrolled during active disease.

The chain's CDR3 is CASSPRADTQYF. CDR3 nucleotide sequence: TGTGCCAGCAGTCCTCGTGCAGATACGCAGTATTTT. This chain links TRBV28 with TRBJ2-3; D is unclear. The ends were cut back, 5 bases at V and 4 bases at J, with 7 bases in the middle. Germline V gene lookup returns CDR1 MDHEN and CDR2 SYDVKM. This CDR3 comprises 12 residues.

V usage is TRBV7-8 and J usage is TRBJ2-2; D may be TRBD1 (5 bases). The germline V and J ends were trimmed by 5 bases and 6 bases, with 19 bases remaining between them. Per germline, CDR1 SGHVS and CDR2 FQNEAQ. This CDR3 has 16 amino acids. The CDR3, as DNA: TGTGCCAGCAGCCCACGTGGGGCTGCCCGTCCCGGGGAGCTGTTTTTT. Protein product: CASSPRGAARPGELFF.

V usage is TRBV5-1 and J usage is TRBJ2-7, with 8 bases aligning to TRBD1. Per the germline V gene, CDR1 is SGHRS and CDR2 is YFSETQ. This CDR3 region has 14 residues. Unmatched junction bases numbered 7, after V lost 4 bases and J lost 4 bases. CDR3 nucleotide sequence: TGCGCCAGCAGCGTAGGGACAGGCGGATACGAGCAGTACTTC. Translated: CASSVGTGGYEQYF.

This chain uses TRBV7-2 with TRBJ2-3, with D perhaps matching TRBD1 (7 bases). Germline V CDR1 and CDR2: SGHTA, FQGNSA. V was clipped by 5 bases and J by 2 bases, with 14 bases between them. The CDR3 has 15 amino acids. CDR3 loop: CASSGGTASTDTQYF. The CDR3 bases are TGTGCCAGCAGCGGCGGGACAGCCTCCACAGATACGCAGTATTTT.

The chain has TRBV5-5 and TRBJ1-2, with TRBD1 matching over 12 bases. The CDR3 spans 16 residues. V lost 2 bases and J lost 5; bases outside the gene matches: 7. Per germline, CDR1 SGHKS and CDR2 YYEKEE (reference sequence). The CDR3: CASSFPGQGALYGYTF. In nucleotides, the CDR3 is TGTGCCAGCAGCTTCCCGGGACAGGGGGCACTGTATGGCTACACCTTC.

The V and J genes are TRBV28 and TRBJ1-2, with D unclear. The V end was cut by 2 bases, the J end by 6 bases, with 7 bases between. CDR3 length: 12 amino acids. The germline V gene has CDR1 MDHEN and CDR2 SYDVKM. CDR3 sequence: CASSLGQDGYTF. DNA of the CDR3: TGTGCCAGCAGTTTAGGGCAGGATGGCTACACCTTC.

V is TRBV12-5 and J is TRBJ2-7; D remains ambiguous. CDR1 LGHNT and CDR2 FRNRAP come from the germline V gene. V gave up 2 bases and J gave up 0 bases, with 11 bases separating them. This CDR3 region has 15 residues. CDR3 sequence: CASGLSHSLSYEQYF. CDR3 nucleotide sequence: TGTGCTAGTGGTTTGAGCCACAGCCTCTCCTACGAGCAGTACTTC.

The chain has TRBV7-3 and TRBJ1-1; D might be TRBD1 (5 bases). V was clipped by 5 bases and J by 0 bases, with 7 bases between them. The CDR3 has 13 amino acids. Germline CDR1 is SGHTA and CDR2 is FQGTGA. Written as DNA, the CDR3 is TGTGCCAGCAGCCGGACAATGAACACTGAAGCTTTCTTT. Its protein product is CASSRTMNTEAFF.